This T cell receptor beta chain was obtained from a study of vaccination effects on CD4 cells after COVID-19. The overall study: The cohort was immunized with two doses of either the BNT162b2 or mRNA-1273 vaccine.

Germline values: CDR1 LNHDA, CDR2 SQIVND (reference sequence). Losses at the gene ends were 4 bases for V and 0 bases for J; bases not matched to a gene: 2. This CDR3 is built from 15 residues. Clones were sequenced by immunoSEQ multiplex PCR, and TCRdb holds only the in-frame ones, with some missing. This table has tens of thousands of clones, approximately 70% appearing once. Findings and limits, study-wide: Marked clonal contraction of both clone types appeared late after vaccination.

About this clone: Its antigen is still unknown.

Ahead of sequencing, the ViraFEST assay grew antigen-specific CD4+ T cells using viral peptide pools. Isolating CD4+ T cells followed approximately 9 days of culture. Previously uninfected by SARS-CoV-2, the vaccine recipients also showed negative nucleocapsid antibodies. The authors replaced half the medium with IL-2 medium on days 3 and 7. The receptor's source is a human donor who received a COVID-19 vaccine. This sequence joins TRBV19 and TRBJ1-5, with TRBD1 identical over 8 bases. Sample: CD4+ T cells from PBMCs cultured with HCoV-OC43 spike peptides, taken before COVID-19 vaccination. The subset is: HCoV-OC43 spike overlapping peptide pool stimulation. This CDR3 reads CASSRGQASNQPQHF. The DNA for the CDR3 is TGTGCCAGTAGTAGGGGACAGGCTAGCAATCAGCCCCAGCATTTT.